Listed below are T cell receptor beta chains from one sample, sequenced in a study of blood T cell repertoires in COVID-19. Profiling relied on immunoSEQ multiplex PCR, and the TCRdb table lists in-frame clones only, not all of them. The repertoire includes about 140,000 clones, over 60% of them detected once, and around 13% sits in the top ten. The sequencing sample was made of peripheral blood. These receptors originate from a man older than 75 with acute or convalescent COVID-19. The CDR3 runs from the conserved cysteine through the conserved F or W. D genes are given only for firm matches. Clone size is shown for a subset of rows, as once, few, many or a class of expanded clone.

TRBV5-4	TRBJ2-2	.	.	TGTGCCAGCAGTAAATCGGACACCGGGGAGCTGTTTTTT	CASSKSDTGELFF
TRBV2	TRBJ2-7	.	.	TGTGCCAGCAGTGAACGGGGGTGGCAAGCCTACGAGCAGTACTTC	CASSERGWQAYEQYF
TRBV3-1/TRBV3-2	TRBJ2-2	.	TRBD1	TGTGCGAGCACAGGGGCCGGGGAGCTGTTTTTT	CASTGAGELFF
TRBV6-1	TRBJ2-5	.	.	TGTGCCAGCAGTGAAACGGGGAGTGAGACCCAGTACTTC	CASSETGSETQYF
TRBV5-1	TRBJ2-7	few	TRBD2	TGCGCCAGCAGGCGGACTAGTTCCGACGAGCAGTACTTC	CASRRTSSDEQYF
TRBV24-1	TRBJ1-5	.	TRBD1	TGTGCCACCAGTGCCCCCGGGACAGTTGGCCAGCCCCAGCATTTT	CATSAPGTVGQPQHF
TRBV2	TRBJ2-7	.	TRBD1	TGTGCCAGCAGTGGGACAGGGTACGAGCAGTACTTC	CASSGTGYEQYF
TRBV6-2/TRBV6-3	TRBJ1-6	.	TRBD1	TGTGCCAGCAGTTACAGAGGACAGGGGCTACCCCTCCACTTT	CASSYRGQGLPLHF
TRBV29-1	TRBJ1-1	few	TRBD1	TGCAGCGTTGAGACAGGGTTTGAAGCTTTCTTT	CSVETGFEAFF
TRBV30	TRBJ2-7	.	TRBD1	TGTGCCTGGAGTGTACGCGGGACAGGGGTCTACGAGCAGTACTTC	CAWSVRGTGVYEQYF
TRBV28	TRBJ1-6	.	.	TGTGCCAGCAGTTTAGTCCTTCGGGGTAATTCACCCCTCCACTTT	CASSLVLRGNSPLHF
TRBV15	TRBJ2-3	.	TRBD1	TGTGCCACCAGCAGAGACGGACAGGGGAGGACAGATACGCAGTATTTT	CATSRDGQGRTDTQYF
TRBV27	TRBJ1-1	.	TRBD1	TGTGCCAGCCGATCGGACAGGGGTATGGCGGGGAACACTGAAGCTTTCTTT	CASRSDRGMAGNTEAFF
TRBV11-3	TRBJ2-2	.	.	TGTGCCAGCAGCTTAGGTCACTGGACCGGGGAGCTGTTTTTT	CASSLGHWTGELFF
TRBV5-4	TRBJ1-6	.	TRBD1	TGTGCCAGCAGCACTACTGACAGGGTTTCACCCCTCCACTTT	CASSTTDRVSPLHF
TRBV7-3	TRBJ2-2	.	TRBD2	TGTGCCAGCAGCAGGGGACTAGCGGGGCCCGGGGAGCTGTTTTTT	CASSRGLAGPGELFF
TRBV19	TRBJ1-1	.	TRBD1	TGTGCCAGTAGTCCGGGGACAGGGGAAGGGAAAGCTTTCTTT	CASSPGTGEGKAFF
TRBV25-1	TRBJ1-6	.	.	TGTGCCAGCAAATCGGGTAGTAATTCACCCCTCCACTTT	CASKSGSNSPLHF
TRBV29-1	TRBJ1-2	few	TRBD1	TGCAGCGACAGACAGGGGGATGGCTACACCTTC	CSDRQGDGYTF
TRBV19	TRBJ1-5	.	.	TGTGCCACCTCACAGGGAGATCAGCCCCAGCATTTT	CATSQGDQPQHF
TRBV29-1	TRBJ1-5	few	.	TGCAGCGTTCTCTCGGGGGGTGAGCAGCCCCAGCATTTT	CSVLSGGEQPQHF
TRBV2	TRBJ2-7	.	TRBD2	TGTGCCAGCAGTGTGACTAGCGTTTCCGCCTACGAGCAGTACTTC	CASSVTSVSAYEQYF
TRBV5-6	TRBJ1-2	.	TRBD1	TGTGCCAGCAGCCCTGGACAGGAGTATTATGGCTACACCTTC	CASSPGQEYYGYTF
TRBV6-5	TRBJ2-1	.	.	TGTGCCAGCAGTTACTCGATTGGGGAGAGGAATGAGCAGTTCTTC	CASSYSIGERNEQFF
TRBV9	TRBJ1-6	few	.	TGTGCCAGCAGCGCCCCCGGAGGGGAGGATAATTCACCCCTCCACTTT	CASSAPGGEDNSPLHF
TRBV5-4	TRBJ1-1	.	.	TGTGCCAGCAGCTTGGAAGTGATATCTAGAGGGAACACTGAAGCTTTCTTT	CASSLEVISRGNTEAFF
TRBV19	TRBJ1-5	.	.	TGTGCCAGTAGTATAGATGGTGGGGGGTCACAGCCCCAGCATTTT	CASSIDGGGSQPQHF
TRBV7-8	TRBJ2-5	.	.	TGTGCCAGCATCGCAGGGGTTTTATACCAAGAGACCCAGTACTTC	CASIAGVLYQETQYF
TRBV15	TRBJ2-1	.	.	TGTGCCACCAGCAGAGATTTGCAGGATGAGCAGTTCTTC	CATSRDLQDEQFF